This T cell receptor (beta chain) came from a study of shared T cell receptors in the human thymus. Data came from immunoSEQ multiplex PCR; TCRdb stores just in-frame clones and leaves some out. The sample records roughly 410,000 clones, approximately 95% being singletons. V dropped 4 bases and J dropped 1 base, with 26 bases sitting between them. The CDR3 is 19 residues long. Germline values: CDR1 SGDLS, CDR2 YYNGEE. This receptor was obtained from a human donor. The V and J genes are TRBV9 and TRBJ2-5, with D unclear. Sequences were obtained from thymocytes. The CDR3 sequence is CASSPRPTHGGDCQETQYF. CDR3 nucleotides: TGTGCCAGCAGCCCCAGACCAACCCACGGCGGAGACTGCCAAGAGACCCAGTACTTC.